Each of the 18 T cell receptor beta chains below was sequenced from the same sample in a study of blood T cell repertoires in COVID-19. Repertoires were generated with immunoSEQ multiplex PCR, while TCRdb's copy carries only in-frame clones and drops some. The data hold about 180,000 clones, with approximately 85% observed a single time. Sequenced input: peripheral blood. Receptors were obtained from a human donor with active or convalescent COVID-19. The donor label of this sample is uncertain.

The rearrangement uses TRBV18 and TRBJ1-2, with a weak D call TRBD1 (6 bases). From germline, CDR1 is KGHSH and CDR2 LQKENI. This CDR3 spans 15 amino acids. V lost 3 bases and J 6 bases, leaving 17 bases between the germline ends. CDR3 sequence (DNA): TGTGCCAGCTCACCGAAAACAGGGAAGTCGGATGGCTACACCTTC. This codes for CASSPKTGKSDGYTF.

The chain couples TRBV4-2 to TRBJ2-3; unclear D gene. Germline values: CDR1 LGHNA, CDR2 YNFKEQ. The length of the CDR3 is 16 residues. The V and J ends lost 0 bases and 4 bases respectively, with 14 bases between them. The CDR3 protein is CASSQDLNPRADTQYF. The CDR3 region has the DNA TGTGCCAGCAGCCAAGATCTGAACCCACGGGCAGATACGCAGTATTTT.

This clone is a singleton in its sample. The chain recombines TRBV15 with TRBJ1-3; 10 bases agree with TRBD1. Trimming removed 3 bases from V and 4 bases from J; junction bases left unmatched: 3. Germline-derived CDR1 and CDR2 are LNHNV and YYDKDF (reference sequence). This CDR3 is built from 15 residues. CDR3 sequence (DNA): TGTGCCACCAGCAGGACAGGGGGCCCCGGAAACACCATATATTTT. It specifies CATSRTGGPGNTIYF.

The chain recombines TRBV27 with TRBJ2-1; the D gene is possibly TRBD1 (5 bases). V was cut by 3 bases and J by 0 bases, with 21 bases left in between. This CDR3 has 19 residues. The germline V gene has CDR1 MNHEY and CDR2 SMNVEV (reference sequence). The CDR3 DNA reads TGTGCCAGCAGTTTGGGCTATATTGGGGCTCCCCGCTCCTACAATGAGCAGTTCTTC. Protein sequence: CASSLGYIGAPRSYNEQFF.

This clone was seen just once. This rearrangement joins TRBV5-1 to TRBJ2-7; D might be TRBD1 (5 bases). There are 14 residues in the CDR3. V lost 2 bases and J 6 bases, leaving 15 bases between the germline ends. CDR1 SGHRS and CDR2 YFSETQ come from the germline V gene. The CDR3, as DNA: TGCGCCAGCAGCTTAACGCAGGGCTTGGGCGAGCAGTACTTC. It is translated as CASSLTQGLGEQYF.

The chain combines TRBV29-1 with TRBJ2-3; D is unresolved. The ends were cut back, 3 bases at V and 1 base at J, with 5 bases in the middle. In germline, CDR1 is SQVTM, CDR2 ANQGSEA. CDR3 length: 12 residues. CDR3 in DNA: TGCAGCGTTGACGTAGGCACAGATACGCAGTATTTT. This sequence encodes CSVDVGTDTQYF.

In regard to this clone: At the DNA level, this CDR3 is encoded by other sequences in the same sample as well. CDR3 sequence reads: CSASRGTEAFF. For the CDR3, the DNA is TGCAGTGCTAGCCGGGGGACTGAAGCTTTCTTT. The chain has TRBV20-1 and TRBJ1-1; D is possibly TRBD1 (5 bases). From germline, CDR1 is DFQATT and CDR2 SNEGSKA (reference sequence). Trimming removed 3 bases at V and 5 bases at J, with 7 bases between. This CDR3 spans 11 amino acids.

CDR3 in amino acids: CASSKLSTSGTKETQYF. The CDR3, as DNA: TGTGCCAGCAGTAAGCTCTCGACTAGCGGTACAAAAGAGACCCAGTACTTC. The chain links TRBV6-2 or TRBV6-3 to TRBJ2-5; 9 bases line up with TRBD2. Germline V gene data show CDR1 as MNHEY and CDR2 as SVGEGT. The V and J ends lost 5 bases and 3 bases, in that order; junction bases with no gene match: 13. The CDR3 runs 17 residues.

The chain uses TRBV5-6 and TRBJ2-1, with 7 bases fitting TRBD2. The CDR3 covers 12 residues. V dropped 9 bases and J dropped 8; count of bases not matched to a gene: 8. CDR1 and CDR2 from the germline V gene are SGHDT and YYEEEE. DNA of the CDR3: TGTGCCACCCTTGGGGGGGGTCATGAGCAGTTCTTC. It yields the protein CATLGGGHEQFF.

This clone has more than one count but fewer than ten. The rearrangement links TRBV7-8 to TRBJ2-4, with 12 nucleotides matching TRBD2. Germline CDR1 SGHVS, CDR2 FQNEAQ. Germline trimming cut 2 bases from V and 1 base from J; bases unmatched to any gene: 12. The CDR3 spans 20 residues. The CDR3 region is CASSLLSLAGGRLAKNIQYF. As DNA, the CDR3 is TGTGCCAGCAGCTTACTGAGCCTAGCGGGAGGGCGACTGGCCAAAAACATTCAGTACTTC.

V usage is TRBV7-2 and J usage is TRBJ1-6; TRBD1 matches at 7 bases. The germline CDR1 and CDR2 sequences are SGHTA and FQGNSA. The CDR3 runs to 15 residues. Losses at the gene ends were 3 bases for V and 7 bases for J; bases not matched to a gene: 6. The CDR3 loop reads CASSLEWGQNSPLHF. The CDR3 nucleotides are TGTGCCAGCAGCTTGGAGTGGGGACAGAATTCACCCCTCCACTTT.

The V gene is TRBV27, the J gene TRBJ1-1; no definite D call. Germline CDR1 reads MNHEY; CDR2 reads SMNVEV (reference sequence). The CDR3 consists of 13 residues. Trimming removed 6 bases at V and 4 bases at J, with 12 bases between. The DNA of the CDR3 is TGTGCCAGCAGCCCCATCGCGGGCACTGAAGCTTTCTTT. Translation: CASSPIAGTEAFF.

This clone was seen just once. The chain uses TRBV7-9 and TRBJ1-2; D is uncertain. The V and J ends lost 0 bases and 8 bases respectively, with 10 bases between them. CDR3 length equals 13 residues. The germline V gene encodes CDR1 SEHNR and CDR2 FQNEAQ (reference sequence). CDR3 DNA sequence: TGTGCCAGCAGCTTAGCGTTGGCTTGGGGCTACACCTTC. Its translation is CASSLALAWGYTF. Looking up the rest from reference TRBV7-9 and TRBJ1-2 gives the full variable domain: DTGVSQNPRHKITKRGQNVTFRCDPISEHNRLYWYRQTLGQGPEFLTYFQNEAQLEKSRLLSDRFSAERPKGSFSTLEIQRTEQGDSAMYLCASSLALAWGYTFGSGTRLTVV.

The CDR3 is CASSLFSTGELFF. CDR3 DNA: TGTGCCAGCAGCTTGTTCAGCACCGGGGAGCTGTTTTTT. The chain recombines TRBV5-5 with TRBJ2-2, with D unclear. The CDR3 is 13 residues long. The V gene lost 1 base and the J gene lost 4 bases, with 5 bases spanning the gap. Germline assignment: CDR1 SGHKS and CDR2 YYEKEE (reference sequence).

The table lists this clone with a few counts. This rearrangement joins TRBV5-6 to TRBJ1-1, with D perhaps TRBD1 (6 bases). V was trimmed by 3 bases and J by 7 bases, leaving 10 bases between them. The CDR3 is 12 residues long. Germline-derived CDR1 and CDR2 are SGHDT and YYEEEE. CDR3 sequence: CASSSTGFEAFF. CDR3 nucleotides: TGTGCCAGCAGCTCCACAGGGTTTGAAGCTTTCTTT.

Only one count was recorded for this clone. The chain links TRBV6-5 to TRBJ2-5; 7 nucleotides line up with TRBD1. CDR1 and CDR2 (germline): MNHEY, SVGAGI. V lost 4 bases, J lost 2 bases, and 7 bases stayed unmatched. This CDR3 is built from 15 residues. The CDR3 nucleotides are TGTGCCAGCAGTTCCCTCGGACAGGATCAAGAGACCCAGTACTTC. This encodes CASSSLGQDQETQYF.

The chain employs TRBV24-1 and TRBJ2-1; 7 bases are a match to TRBD2. CDR3 size: 16 residues. V shed 3 bases and J 2 bases; nucleotides not matched to a gene: 6. Germline assignment: CDR1 KGHDR and CDR2 SFDVKD. CDR3 nucleotide sequence: TGTGCCACCAGTGATCGAAGCGGGACTACCTACAATGAGCAGTTCTTC. This encodes CATSDRSGTTYNEQFF.

Here the CDR3 DNA reads TGTGCCAGCAGCCCTTACCTAACAGGTGAGCCCCAGCATTTT. It is translated as CASSPYLTGEPQHF. The rearrangement uses TRBV7-2 and TRBJ1-5; the D gene is possibly TRBD1 (5 bases). The germline V and J ends were trimmed by 5 bases and 8 bases, with 16 bases remaining between them. The CDR3 is 14 amino acids. Germline CDR1 SGHTA, CDR2 FQGNSA.